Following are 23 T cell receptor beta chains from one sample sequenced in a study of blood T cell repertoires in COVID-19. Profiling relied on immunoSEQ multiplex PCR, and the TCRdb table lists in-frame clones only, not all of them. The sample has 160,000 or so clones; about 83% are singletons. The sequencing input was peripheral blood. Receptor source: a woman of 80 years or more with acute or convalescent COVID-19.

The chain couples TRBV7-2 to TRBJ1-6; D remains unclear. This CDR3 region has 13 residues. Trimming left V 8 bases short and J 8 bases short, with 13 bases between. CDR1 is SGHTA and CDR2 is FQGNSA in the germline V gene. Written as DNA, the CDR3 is TGTGCCAGCGAGAGGGTGCTAGATTCACCCCTCCACTTT. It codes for CASERVLDSPLHF.

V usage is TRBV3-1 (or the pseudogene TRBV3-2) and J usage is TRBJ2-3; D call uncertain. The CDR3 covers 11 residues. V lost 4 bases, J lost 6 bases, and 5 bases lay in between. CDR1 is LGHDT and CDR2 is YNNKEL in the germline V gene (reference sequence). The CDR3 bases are TGTGCCAGCAGCCTCCGGGATACGCAGTATTTT. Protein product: CASSLRDTQYF.

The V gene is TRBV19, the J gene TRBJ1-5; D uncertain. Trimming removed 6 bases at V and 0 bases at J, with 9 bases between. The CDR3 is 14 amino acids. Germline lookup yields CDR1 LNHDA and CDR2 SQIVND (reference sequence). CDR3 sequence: CASRGGSSNQPQHF. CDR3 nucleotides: TGTGCCAGTAGAGGCGGCTCTAGCAATCAGCCCCAGCATTTT.

Here the CDR3 DNA reads TGCGCCAGCAGCTCAAATAGCGGGGGGGCCTACAATGAGCAGTTCTTC. This codes for CASSSNSGGAYNEQFF. The rearrangement uses TRBV4-1 and TRBJ2-1; 11 bases line up with TRBD2. Trimming removed 5 bases from V and 2 bases from J; junction bases left unmatched: 5. Germline V lookup: CDR1 MGHRA, CDR2 YSYEKL. This CDR3 has 16 amino acids.

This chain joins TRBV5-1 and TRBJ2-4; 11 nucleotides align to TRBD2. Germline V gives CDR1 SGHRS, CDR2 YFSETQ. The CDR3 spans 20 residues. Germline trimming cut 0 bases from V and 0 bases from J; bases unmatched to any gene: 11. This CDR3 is CASSLAVPSGGNLAKNIQYF. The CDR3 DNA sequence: TGCGCCAGCAGCTTGGCCGTTCCTAGCGGGGGGAACCTAGCCAAAAACATTCAGTACTTC.

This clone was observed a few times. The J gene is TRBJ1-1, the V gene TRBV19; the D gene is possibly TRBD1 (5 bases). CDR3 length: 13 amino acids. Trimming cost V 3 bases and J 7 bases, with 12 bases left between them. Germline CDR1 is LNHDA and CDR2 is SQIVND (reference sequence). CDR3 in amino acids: CASSMGRGLEAFF. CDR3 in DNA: TGTGCCAGTAGTATGGGAAGGGGACTTGAAGCTTTCTTT.

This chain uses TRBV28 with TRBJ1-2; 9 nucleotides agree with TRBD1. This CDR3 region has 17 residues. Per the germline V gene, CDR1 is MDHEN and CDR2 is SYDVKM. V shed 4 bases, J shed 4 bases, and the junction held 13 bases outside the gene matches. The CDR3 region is CASSSDRGSRKFYGYTF. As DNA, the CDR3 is TGTGCCAGCAGTTCGGACAGGGGCAGTAGGAAATTCTATGGCTACACCTTC.

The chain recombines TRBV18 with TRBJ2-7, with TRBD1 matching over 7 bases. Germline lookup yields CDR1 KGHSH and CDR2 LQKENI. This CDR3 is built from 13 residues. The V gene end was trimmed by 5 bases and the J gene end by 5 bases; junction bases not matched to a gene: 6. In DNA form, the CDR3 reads TGTGCCAGCTCATTAGACAGGGACCACGAGCAGTACTTC. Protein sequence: CASSLDRDHEQYF.

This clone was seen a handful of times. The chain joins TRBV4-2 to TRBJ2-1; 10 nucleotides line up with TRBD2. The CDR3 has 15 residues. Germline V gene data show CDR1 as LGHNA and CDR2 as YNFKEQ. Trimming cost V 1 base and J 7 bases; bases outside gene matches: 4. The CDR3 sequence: CASSQAGTSANEQFF. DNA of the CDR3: TGTGCCAGCAGCCAAGCCGGGACTAGCGCGAATGAGCAGTTCTTC.

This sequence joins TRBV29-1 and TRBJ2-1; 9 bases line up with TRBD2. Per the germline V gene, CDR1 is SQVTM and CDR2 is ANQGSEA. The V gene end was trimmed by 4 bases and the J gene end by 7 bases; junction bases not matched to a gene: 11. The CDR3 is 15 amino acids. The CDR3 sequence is CSVVSSGAKGNEQFF. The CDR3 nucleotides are TGCAGCGTTGTGTCTAGCGGGGCGAAGGGTAATGAGCAGTTCTTC.

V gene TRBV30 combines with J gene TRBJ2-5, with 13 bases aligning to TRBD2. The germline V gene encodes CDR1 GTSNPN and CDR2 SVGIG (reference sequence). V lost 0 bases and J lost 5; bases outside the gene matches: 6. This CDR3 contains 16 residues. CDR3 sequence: CAWSVTSGRELETQYF. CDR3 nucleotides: TGTGCCTGGAGTGTCACTAGCGGGAGGGAGCTGGAGACCCAGTACTTC.

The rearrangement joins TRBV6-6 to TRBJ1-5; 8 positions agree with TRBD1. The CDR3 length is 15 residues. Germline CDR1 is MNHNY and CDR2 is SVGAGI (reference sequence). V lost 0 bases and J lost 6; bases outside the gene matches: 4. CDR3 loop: CASSYSIQGAQPQHF. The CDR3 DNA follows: TGTGCCAGCAGTTACTCAATTCAGGGGGCTCAGCCCCAGCATTTT.

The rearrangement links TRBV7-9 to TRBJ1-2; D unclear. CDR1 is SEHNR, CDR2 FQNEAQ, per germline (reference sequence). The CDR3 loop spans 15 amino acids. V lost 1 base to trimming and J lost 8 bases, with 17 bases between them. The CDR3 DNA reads TGTGCCAGCAGCTTAGAGCATTTTTCGGGGTTCGGCTACACCTTC. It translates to CASSLEHFSGFGYTF.

The CDR3 DNA sequence: TGTGCCAGCAGCTTGCTACAGACTAATGAAAAACTGTTTTTT. It encodes CASSLLQTNEKLFF. The V gene is TRBV5-5, the J gene TRBJ1-4; D remains unclear. Germline V lookup: CDR1 SGHKS, CDR2 YYEKEE (reference sequence). Between the trimmed V and J ends, which lost 1 base and 2 bases, there was a span of 6 bases. This CDR3 is built from 14 residues.

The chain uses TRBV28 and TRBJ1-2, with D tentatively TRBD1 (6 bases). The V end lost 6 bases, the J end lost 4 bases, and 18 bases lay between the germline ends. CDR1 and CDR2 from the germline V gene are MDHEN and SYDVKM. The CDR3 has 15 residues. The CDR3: CASSFSGTISYGYTF. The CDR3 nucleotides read TGTGCCAGCAGCTTCTCCGGGACAATCAGCTATGGCTACACCTTC.

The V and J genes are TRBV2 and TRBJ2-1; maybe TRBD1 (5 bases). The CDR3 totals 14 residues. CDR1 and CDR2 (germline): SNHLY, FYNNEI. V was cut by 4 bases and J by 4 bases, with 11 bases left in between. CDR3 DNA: TGTGCCAGCAGTGTCCTACAGGCTTACAATGAGCAGTTCTTC. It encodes CASSVLQAYNEQFF.

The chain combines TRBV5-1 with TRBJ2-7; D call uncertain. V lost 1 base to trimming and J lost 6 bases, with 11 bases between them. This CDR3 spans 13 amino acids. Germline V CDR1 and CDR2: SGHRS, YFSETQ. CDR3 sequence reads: CASSLSPSSEQYF. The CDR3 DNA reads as TGCGCCAGCAGCTTGAGCCCGTCATCCGAGCAGTACTTC.

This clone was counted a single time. In DNA form, the CDR3 reads TGTGCCAGCAGAACTAGCGGGGCGAACAATGAGCAGTTCTTC. Translating gives CASRTSGANNEQFF. This chain uses TRBV3-1 (or the pseudogene TRBV3-2) with TRBJ2-1; 10 nucleotides line up with TRBD2. The J segment lost 5 bases and the V segment lost 6 bases, leaving 4 bases of the junction unmatched. The CDR3 length is 14 residues. CDR1 LGHDT and CDR2 YNNKEL come from the germline V gene (reference sequence).

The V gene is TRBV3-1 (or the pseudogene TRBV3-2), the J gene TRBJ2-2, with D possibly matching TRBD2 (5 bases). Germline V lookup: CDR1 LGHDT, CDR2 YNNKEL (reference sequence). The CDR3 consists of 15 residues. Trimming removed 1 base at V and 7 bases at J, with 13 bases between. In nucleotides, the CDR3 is TGTGCCAGCAGCCAAGTGGCGGTCGAGGGCGGGGAGCTGTTTTTT. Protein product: CASSQVAVEGGELFF.

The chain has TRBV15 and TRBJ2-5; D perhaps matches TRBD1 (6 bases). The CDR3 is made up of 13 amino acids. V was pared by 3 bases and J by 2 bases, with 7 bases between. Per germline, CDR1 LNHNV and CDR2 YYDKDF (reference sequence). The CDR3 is CATSRDRQETQYF. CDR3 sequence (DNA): TGTGCCACCAGCAGGGACAGACAAGAGACCCAGTACTTC.

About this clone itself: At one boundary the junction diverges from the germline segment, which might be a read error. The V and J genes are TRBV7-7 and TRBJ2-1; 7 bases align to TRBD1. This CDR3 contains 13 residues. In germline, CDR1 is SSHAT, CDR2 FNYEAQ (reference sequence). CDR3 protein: CASSLDRDNEQFF. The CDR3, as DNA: TGTGCTAGCAGCTTAGACAGGGACAATGAGCAGTTCTTC.

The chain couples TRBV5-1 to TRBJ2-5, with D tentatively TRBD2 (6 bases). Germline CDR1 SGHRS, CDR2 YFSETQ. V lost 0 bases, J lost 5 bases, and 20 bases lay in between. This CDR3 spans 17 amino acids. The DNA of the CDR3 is TGCGCCAGCAGCTTGGGAAGTGGAAGGGGTGGAGGGGAGACCCAGTACTTC. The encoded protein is CASSLGSGRGGGETQYF. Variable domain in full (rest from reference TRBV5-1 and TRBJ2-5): KAGVTQTPRYLIKTRGQQVTLSCSPISGHRSVSWYQQTPGQGLQFLFEYFSETQRNKGNFPGRFSGRQFSNSRSEMNVSTLELGDSALYLCASSLGSGRGGGETQYFGPGTRLLVL.

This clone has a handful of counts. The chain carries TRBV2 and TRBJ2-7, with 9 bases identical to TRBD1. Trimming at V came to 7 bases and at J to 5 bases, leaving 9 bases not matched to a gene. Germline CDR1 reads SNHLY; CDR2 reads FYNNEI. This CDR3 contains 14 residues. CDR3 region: CASKVGQGWDEQYF. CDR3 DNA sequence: TGTGCCAGCAAAGTAGGACAGGGGTGGGACGAGCAGTACTTC.